The 22 T cell receptor beta chains reported below all come from one sample, sequenced in a study of monozygotic twins with inflammatory bowel disease. Reanalyzing the 5' RACE reads, TCRdb keeps one entry per CDR3 protein, without DNA. The sample includes about 350,000 distinct CDR3 sequences. The sample consisted of blood. The receptors were sampled from a human donor with ulcerative colitis or Crohn's disease, or a healthy co-twin of an affected twin (not recorded which).

The chain employs TRBV6-2 or TRBV6-3 and TRBJ2-5; the D gene TCRdb calls, TRBD1, cannot be checked with no DNA. CDR1 and CDR2 from the germline V gene are MNHEY and SVGEGT. This CDR3 is 16 amino acids long. This CDR3 is CASSDPKQGRGVTQYF.

The rearrangement joins TRBV18 to TRBJ2-1. The CDR3 consists of 16 residues. Germline V gene lookup returns CDR1 KGHSH and CDR2 LQKENI. This CDR3 is CASSPLGGLLGDEQFF.

The rearrangement joins TRBV27 to TRBJ1-1; TCRdb's D gene call, TRBD1, goes unchecked for lack of DNA. Per the germline V gene, CDR1 is MNHEY and CDR2 is SMNVEV (reference sequence). The CDR3 is 13 residues long. The CDR3 protein is CASKETGYEKAFF.

The V and J genes are TRBV20-1 and TRBJ1-1; TCRdb returns TRBD1, unconfirmable since there is no DNA. This CDR3 has 14 residues. CDR1 and CDR2 from the germline V gene are DFQATT and SNEGSKA (reference sequence). The CDR3 loop reads CSAVRGRRFTEAFF.

The chain joins TRBV6-1 to TRBJ1-4. The CDR3 is 15 residues long. The V gene's germline CDR1 is MNHNS and CDR2 SASEGT. The CDR3 loop is CASSAFRTTREKLFF.

V gene TRBV5-1 combines with J gene TRBJ2-3; TCRdb's D call, TRBD2, is unchecked because there is no DNA. CDR1 is SGHRS, CDR2 YFSETQ, per germline. The CDR3 covers 18 residues. CDR3 in amino acids: CASSSPGTSGGATDTQYF.

The CDR3 spells CASSLRGEGYTF. V gene TRBV12-3 or TRBV12-4 combines with J gene TRBJ1-2; the D call of TRBD1 rests on TCRdb alone, since no DNA is present to check it. This CDR3 contains 12 residues.

This chain connects TRBV6-2 or TRBV6-3 to TRBJ1-1; absent DNA, TCRdb's TRBD1 call cannot be checked. CDR1 MNHEY and CDR2 SVGEGT come from the germline V gene. The CDR3 covers 12 residues. The CDR3 is CASMGGYTEAFF.

The chain combines TRBV28 with TRBJ2-3. The CDR3 runs 11 residues. Germline V gene data show CDR1 as MDHEN and CDR2 as SYDVKM. This CDR3 reads CASINGDTQYF.

The chain carries TRBV27 and TRBJ2-2; no DNA is available, so the TRBD2 call from TCRdb remains unchecked. From germline, CDR1 is MNHEY and CDR2 SMNVEV (reference sequence). CDR3 length equals 14 residues. The CDR3 protein is CASSASGKAGELFF.

The rearrangement uses TRBV7-9 and TRBJ2-1; the D call of TRBD2 rests on TCRdb alone, since no DNA is present to check it. The germline gives CDR1 SEHNR, CDR2 FQNEAQ (reference sequence). The CDR3 consists of 16 residues. CDR3 protein: CASSFTGTSGYNEQFF.

The rearrangement joins TRBV11-2 to TRBJ2-7; with no DNA, the TCRdb D assignment of TRBD1 cannot be verified. There are 15 residues in the CDR3. The germline CDR1 and CDR2 sequences are SGHAT and FQNNGV. The CDR3 spells CASSLDQARVYEQYF.

The chain links TRBV20-1 to TRBJ1-5; there is no DNA to check the TCRdb D call of TRBD1. This CDR3 region has 15 residues. CDR1 is DFQATT, CDR2 SNEGSKA, per germline (reference sequence). The CDR3: CSATKSTGTGVPQHF.

The chain is built from TRBV7-9 and TRBJ2-5; TCRdb lists TRBD1, though no DNA is available to test this call. The CDR3 runs 14 residues. Germline values: CDR1 SEHNR, CDR2 FQNEAQ (reference sequence). CDR3 residues: CASTPSGQQETQYF.

The chain has TRBV2 and TRBJ1-4; with no DNA, the TCRdb D assignment of TRBD1 cannot be verified. Germline CDR1 SNHLY, CDR2 FYNNEI. The CDR3 is 13 amino acids. CDR3 sequence reads: CASVPDRVEKLFF.

This chain uses TRBV27 with TRBJ2-1; TCRdb proposes TRBD2, but this gene call is untestable without DNA. Germline V gives CDR1 MNHEY, CDR2 SMNVEV (reference sequence). The CDR3 is 15 residues long. CDR3: CASSPSGGLSHEQFF.

The V call is TRBV7-6, the J call TRBJ2-5. This CDR3 has 14 amino acids. Per germline, CDR1 SGHVS and CDR2 FNYEAQ. CDR3 in amino acids: CASSLNGDKATQYF. Variable domain in full (rest from reference TRBV7-6 and TRBJ2-5): GAGVSQSPRYKVTKRGQDVALRCDPISGHVSLYWYRQALGQGPEFLTYFNYEAQQDKSGLPNDRFSAERPEGSISTLTIQRTEQRDSAMYRCASSLNGDKATQYFGPGTRLLVL.

This sequence joins TRBV20-1 and TRBJ2-2; the TCRdb call, TRBD2, lacks DNA for checking. The length of the CDR3 is 19 residues. Germline V gene data show CDR1 as DFQATT and CDR2 as SNEGSKA (reference sequence). CDR3 sequence: CSARDPGLAGVVDTGELFF.

The rearrangement links TRBV28 to TRBJ2-2. Germline V gene data show CDR1 as MDHEN and CDR2 as SYDVKM. The CDR3 contains 14 residues. CDR3 sequence: CASSLSRFTGELFF.

J is TRBJ2-1 and V is TRBV4-1; TCRdb's D gene call, TRBD1, goes unchecked for lack of DNA. Germline CDR1 reads MGHRA; CDR2 reads YSYEKL. The CDR3 is 12 amino acids. The CDR3 protein is CASSRPIDEQFF.

The chain joins TRBV5-1 to TRBJ2-2; TCRdb's D call, TRBD2, is unchecked because there is no DNA. CDR1 is SGHRS, CDR2 YFSETQ, per germline. CDR3 size: 17 residues. CDR3 region: CASSRGLAGEYTGELFF.

This rearrangement joins TRBV7-2 to TRBJ2-1. Germline lookup yields CDR1 SGHTA and CDR2 FQGNSA. The CDR3 contains 17 residues. CDR3 amino acids: CASSPNFVQETYNEQFF.